Listed below are T cell receptor beta chains from one sample, sequenced in a study of blood T cell repertoires in COVID-19. Assay: immunoSEQ multiplex PCR; the TCRdb copy retains only in-frame clones and omits some. The data hold roughly 250,000 clones, with about 80% observed a single time. Sequencing input: peripheral blood. These receptors all come from a woman of 80 years or more with active or convalescent COVID-19. The CDR3 runs from the conserved cysteine through the conserved F or W. The D gene is left open where the match is weak. Clone size is given for some rows only: seen once, a few or many times, or a class if the clone is expanded.

j_call	d_call	clone_size	v_call	cdr3_aa	cdr3_nt
TRBJ2-7	NA	once	TRBV10-3	CAISESRGGEQYF	TGTGCCATCAGTGAGTCGAGGGGGGGCGAGCAGTACTTC
TRBJ2-5	TRBD2	NA	TRBV5-1	CASSQTSGQETQYF	TGCGCCAGCAGCCAAACTAGCGGCCAAGAGACCCAGTACTTC
TRBJ1-1	NA	NA	TRBV5-6	CASSLGRGEAFF	TGTGCCAGCAGCCTTGGACGGGGGGAAGCTTTCTTT
TRBJ2-1	NA	NA	TRBV12-3/TRBV12-4	CASSSDVYEQFF	TGTGCCAGCAGTTCAGATGTGTATGAGCAGTTCTTC
TRBJ1-2	NA	NA	TRBV7-2	CASSSLFHRKLYGYTF	TGTGCCAGCAGCTCCCTATTTCACAGAAAACTCTATGGCTACACCTTC
TRBJ1-2	TRBD1	NA	TRBV4-1	CASSQDLAQGVTSRGYTF	TGCGCCAGCAGCCAAGATTTGGCCCAGGGGGTTACTTCGAGGGGCTACACCTTC
TRBJ2-7	NA	NA	TRBV2	CASNRGYEQYF	TGTGCCAGCAATCGGGGCTACGAGCAGTACTTC
TRBJ2-7	NA	once	TRBV29-1	CSVIQGISYEQYF	TGCAGCGTGATTCAGGGGATCTCCTACGAGCAGTACTTC
TRBJ2-2	NA	NA	TRBV18	CASFRGRNTGELFF	TGTGCCAGCTTCAGGGGCAGGAACACCGGGGAGCTGTTTTTT
TRBJ2-7	NA	NA	TRBV5-1	CASSLEGRSYEQYF	TGCGCCAGCAGCTTGGAGGGGCGGTCCTACGAGCAGTACTTC
TRBJ1-2	NA	once	TRBV9	CASSTRQSVNYGYTF	TGTGCCAGCAGCACCCGACAGTCAGTTAACTATGGCTACACCTTC
TRBJ2-3	NA	NA	TRBV6-5	CASSPTVDTQYF	TGTGCCAGCAGCCCCACAGTAGATACGCAGTATTTT
TRBJ1-2	NA	NA	TRBV2	CASRTDSDGYTF	TGTGCCAGCAGAACGGACTCCGATGGCTACACCTTC
TRBJ1-4	NA	NA	TRBV12-3/TRBV12-4	CASSKGEKLFF	TGTGCCAGCAGTAAGGGGGAAAAACTGTTTTTT
TRBJ1-2	NA	NA	TRBV11-2	CASSFGQNGYTF	TGTGCCAGCAGCTTTGGGCAGAATGGCTACACCTTC
TRBJ2-1	TRBD2	NA	TRBV29-1	CSVEDLKTSGGADGEQFF	TGCAGCGTTGAAGATCTTAAGACTAGCGGGGGGGCCGATGGTGAGCAGTTCTTC
TRBJ1-1	TRBD1	NA	TRBV5-3	CARSFYRGVTEAFF	TGTGCCAGAAGTTTCTACAGGGGCGTCACTGAAGCTTTCTTT
TRBJ2-3	TRBD2	NA	TRBV29-1	CSVSVTSSSSGTDTQYF	TGCAGCGTGTCTGTGACTAGCAGTAGTAGCGGCACAGATACGCAGTATTTT
TRBJ2-3	TRBD2	NA	TRBV19	CASSIRRELADTQYF	TGTGCCAGTAGTATCCGGCGGGAGCTCGCAGATACGCAGTATTTT
TRBJ2-2	TRBD1	NA	TRBV5-1	CASSLTGAHNTGELFF	TGCGCCAGCAGCTTAACAGGGGCACATAACACCGGGGAGCTGTTTTTT
TRBJ1-1	NA	NA	TRBV10-3	CAITQGTMNTEAFF	TGTGCCATTACACAGGGTACAATGAACACTGAAGCTTTCTTT
TRBJ2-7	NA	NA	TRBV30	CAWMGVTGEDYEQYF	TGTGCCTGGATGGGGGTAACAGGGGAGGACTACGAGCAGTACTTC
TRBJ1-1	TRBD1	NA	TRBV18	CASSPTGGAFF	TGTGCCAGCTCACCTACAGGGGGGGCTTTCTTT
TRBJ2-3	NA	NA	TRBV9	CASSVAGWPSDTQYF	TGTGCCAGCAGCGTAGCCGGGTGGCCCTCAGATACGCAGTATTTT
TRBJ2-2	TRBD1	NA	TRBV30	CAWRSRARQGYVGNTGELFF	TGTGCCTGGAGGAGTCGCGCCCGACAGGGGTATGTCGGAAACACCGGGGAGCTGTTTTTT
TRBJ2-1	NA	NA	TRBV5-4	CASSLEGTRVLGNEQFF	TGTGCCAGCAGCTTGGAGGGAACTAGAGTCCTGGGGAATGAGCAGTTCTTC
TRBJ2-5	NA	NA	TRBV5-1	CASSLASQETQYF	TGCGCCAGCAGCTTGGCTAGCCAAGAGACCCAGTACTTC
TRBJ1-3	NA	NA	TRBV18	CASSPYSYYRVSSGNTIYF	TGTGCCAGCTCACCATACTCATACTACAGGGTGAGCTCTGGAAACACCATATATTTT
TRBJ2-3	TRBD2	NA	TRBV5-6	CASSFWTSGSTGADTQYF	TGTGCCAGCAGCTTCTGGACTAGCGGGAGTACGGGGGCAGATACGCAGTATTTT
TRBJ2-2	NA	NA	TRBV7-9	CASSQDGGIGELFF	TGTGCCAGCAGCCAGGACGGAGGGATCGGGGAGCTGTTTTTT
TRBJ1-2	TRBD1	NA	TRBV19	CASSTTGTGNYGYTF	TGTGCCAGTAGTACAACCGGGACAGGGAACTATGGCTACACCTTC
TRBJ1-1	NA	NA	TRBV14	CASSQDLQALNTEAFF	TGTGCCAGCAGCCAAGATCTCCAGGCTCTGAACACTGAAGCTTTCTTT
TRBJ1-1	TRBD1	once	TRBV27	CASSSGTGQPNTEAFF	TGTGCCAGCAGTTCCGGGACAGGCCAGCCAAACACTGAAGCTTTCTTT
TRBJ2-1	TRBD2	NA	TRBV4-2	CASSQDLGTSGSWSYNEQFF	TGTGCCAGCAGCCAAGATCTAGGGACTAGCGGGAGTTGGTCCTACAATGAGCAGTTCTTC
TRBJ1-1	NA	NA	TRBV15	CATSRDATGSEAFF	TGTGCCACCAGCAGAGATGCTACGGGATCTGAAGCTTTCTTT
TRBJ2-2	TRBD1	NA	TRBV10-3	CATGQGVTGELFF	TGTGCCACCGGACAGGGGGTCACCGGGGAGCTGTTTTTT
TRBJ2-2	NA	NA	TRBV27	CASRTVVTGELFF	TGTGCCAGCAGGACAGTCGTAACCGGGGAGCTGTTTTTT
TRBJ2-1	NA	few	TRBV6-1	CASSDSGELINEQFF	TGTGCCAGCAGTGATTCAGGGGAGCTCATCAATGAGCAGTTCTTC
TRBJ1-2	TRBD1	NA	TRBV30	CAWSQDRGQSGYTF	TGTGCCTGGAGTCAAGACAGGGGGCAAAGTGGCTACACCTTC